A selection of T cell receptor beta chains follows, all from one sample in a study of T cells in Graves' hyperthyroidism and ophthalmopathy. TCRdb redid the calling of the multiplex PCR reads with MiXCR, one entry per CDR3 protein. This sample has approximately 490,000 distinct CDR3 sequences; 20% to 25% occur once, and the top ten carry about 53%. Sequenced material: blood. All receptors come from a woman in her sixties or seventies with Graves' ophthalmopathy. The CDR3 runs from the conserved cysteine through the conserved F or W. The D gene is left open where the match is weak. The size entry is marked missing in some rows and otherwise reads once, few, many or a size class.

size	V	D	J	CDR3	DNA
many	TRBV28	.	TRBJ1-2	CAKLQENYGYTF	TGTGCGAAACTACAGGAAAACTATGGCTACACCTTC
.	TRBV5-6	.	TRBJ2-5	CASRSDSEGETQYF	TGTGCCAGCAGATCCGACAGCGAGGGTGAGACCCAGTACTTC
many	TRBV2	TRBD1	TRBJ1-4	CASSVLYRGRYEKLFF	TGTGCCAGCAGTGTCCTTTACAGGGGGCGTTATGAAAAACTGTTTTTT
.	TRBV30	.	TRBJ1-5	CAWSWIAEQHF	TGTGCCTGGAGCTGGATTGCGGAGCAGCATTTT
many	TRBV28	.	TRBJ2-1	CASSFPQGQRDEQFF	TGTGCCAGCAGTTTCCCCCAGGGACAAAGGGATGAGCAGTTCTTC
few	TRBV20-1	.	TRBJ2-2	CSAETGDTGELFF	TGCAGTGCTGAAACTGGGGACACCGGGGAGCTGTTTTTT
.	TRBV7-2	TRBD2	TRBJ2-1	CASSVTGTSGSRSYNEQFF	TGTGCCAGCAGCGTAACCGGGACTAGCGGGAGTCGATCCTACAATGAGCAGTTCTTC
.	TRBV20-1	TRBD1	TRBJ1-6	CSARQGGTGNSPLHF	TGCAGTGCTAGACAAGGAGGGACAGGGAATTCACCCCTCCACTTT
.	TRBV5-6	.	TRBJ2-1	CASSRKISNEQFF	TGTGCCAGCAGCCGCAAGATCAGCAATGAGCAGTTCTTC
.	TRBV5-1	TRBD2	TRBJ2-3	CASSHSGISTDTQYF	TGCGCCAGCAGCCATAGCGGGATCAGCACAGATACGCAGTATTTT
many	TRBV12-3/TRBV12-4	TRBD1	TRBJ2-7	CASARQGALAGLYEQYF	TGTGCCAGCGCGAGACAGGGGGCCTTAGCGGGCCTCTACGAGCAGTACTTC
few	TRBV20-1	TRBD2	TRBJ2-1	CSAREETSGRAGQFF	TGCAGTGCTAGAGAGGAGACTAGCGGGAGGGCCGGACAGTTCTTC
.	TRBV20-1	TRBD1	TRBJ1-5	CSATGTGDNQPQHF	TGCAGTGCTACCGGGACAGGGGATAATCAGCCCCAGCATTTT
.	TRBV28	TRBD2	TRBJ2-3	CASRPWSLSTSGSTDTQYF	TGTGCCAGCAGACCCTGGTCCCTCTCGACTAGCGGGAGCACAGATACGCAGTATTTT
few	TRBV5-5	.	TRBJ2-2	CASTRNTGELFF	TGTGCCAGCACCCGAAACACCGGGGAGCTGTTTTTT
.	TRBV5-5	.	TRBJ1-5	CASSLAGGQGGNQPQHF	TGTGCCAGCAGCTTGGCGGGAGGGCAGGGCGGCAATCAGCCCCAGCATTTT
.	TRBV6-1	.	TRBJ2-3	CASSETNNQVTQYF	TGTGCCAGCAGTGAAACTAACAATCAAGTTACGCAGTATTTT
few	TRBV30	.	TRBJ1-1	CAWGSLGRGEAFF	TGTGCCTGGGGCTCCCTAGGGAGGGGTGAAGCTTTCTTT
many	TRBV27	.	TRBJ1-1	CASSQRWGRANTEAFF	TGTGCCAGCAGTCAAAGGTGGGGGAGGGCAAACACTGAAGCTTTCTTT
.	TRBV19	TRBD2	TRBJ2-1	CASSNGGGQFF	TGTGCCAGTTCCAACGGGGGGGGGCAGTTCTTC
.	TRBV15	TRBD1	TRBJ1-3	CATSSTGAGNTIYF	TGTGCCACCAGCTCTACAGGGGCCGGAAACACCATATATTTT
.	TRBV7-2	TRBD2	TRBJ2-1	CASRRAGGPYNEQFF	TGTGCCAGCCGGAGAGCGGGAGGCCCCTACAATGAGCAGTTCTTC